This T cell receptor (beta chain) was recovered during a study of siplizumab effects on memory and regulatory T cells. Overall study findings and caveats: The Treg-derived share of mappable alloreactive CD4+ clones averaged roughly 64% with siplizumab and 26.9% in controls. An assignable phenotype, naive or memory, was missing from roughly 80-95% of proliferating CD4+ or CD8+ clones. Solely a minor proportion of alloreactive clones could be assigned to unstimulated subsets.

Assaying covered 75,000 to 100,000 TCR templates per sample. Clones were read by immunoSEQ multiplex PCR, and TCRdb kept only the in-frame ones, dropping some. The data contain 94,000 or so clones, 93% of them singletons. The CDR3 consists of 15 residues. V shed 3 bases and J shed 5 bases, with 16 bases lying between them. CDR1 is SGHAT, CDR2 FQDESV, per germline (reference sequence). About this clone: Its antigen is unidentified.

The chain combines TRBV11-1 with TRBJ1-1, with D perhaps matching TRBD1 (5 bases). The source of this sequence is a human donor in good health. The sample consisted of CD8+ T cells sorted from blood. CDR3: CASSLGGTGGTEAFF. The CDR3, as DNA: TGTGCCAGCAGCTTGGGCGGTACAGGAGGGACTGAAGCTTTCTTT.